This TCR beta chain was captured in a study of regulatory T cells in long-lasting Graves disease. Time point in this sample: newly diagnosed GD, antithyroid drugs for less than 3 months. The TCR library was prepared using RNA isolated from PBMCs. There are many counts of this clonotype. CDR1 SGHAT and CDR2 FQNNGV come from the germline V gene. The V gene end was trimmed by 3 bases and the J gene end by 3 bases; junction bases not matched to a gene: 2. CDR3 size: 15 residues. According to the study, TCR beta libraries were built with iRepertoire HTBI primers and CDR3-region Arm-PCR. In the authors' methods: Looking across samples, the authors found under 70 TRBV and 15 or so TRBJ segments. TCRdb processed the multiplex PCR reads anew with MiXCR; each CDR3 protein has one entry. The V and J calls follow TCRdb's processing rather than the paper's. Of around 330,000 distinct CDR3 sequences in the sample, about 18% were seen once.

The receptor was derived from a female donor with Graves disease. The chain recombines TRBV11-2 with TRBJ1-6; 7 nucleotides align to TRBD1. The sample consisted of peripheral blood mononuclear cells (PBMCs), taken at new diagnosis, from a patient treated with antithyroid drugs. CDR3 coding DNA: TGTGCCAGCAGCTTGGCAGGGGGCTATAATTCACCCCTCCACTTT. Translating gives CASSLAGGYNSPLHF.